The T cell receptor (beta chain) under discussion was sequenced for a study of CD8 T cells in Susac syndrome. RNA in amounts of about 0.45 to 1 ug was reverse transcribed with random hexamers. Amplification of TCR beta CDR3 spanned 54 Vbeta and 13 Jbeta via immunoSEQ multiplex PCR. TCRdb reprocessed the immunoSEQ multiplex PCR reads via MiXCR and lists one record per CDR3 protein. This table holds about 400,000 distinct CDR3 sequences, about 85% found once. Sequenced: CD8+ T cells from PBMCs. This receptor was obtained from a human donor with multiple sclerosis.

The CDR3 spells CASSLQGDVHEQYF. The CDR3 bases are TGTGCCAGCAGTTTACAGGGGGATGTCCACGAGCAGTACTTC. The chain recombines TRBV28 with TRBJ2-7, with 7 bases fitting TRBD1. The CDR3 extends over 14 amino acids. The germline gives CDR1 MDHEN, CDR2 SYDVKM. With V trimmed by 2 bases and J by 5 bases, 6 bases remained unmatched.